These 32 T cell receptor beta chains were sequenced from one sample in a study of shared clonotypes between healthy human individuals. The table came from immunoSEQ multiplex PCR; TCRdb's copy has only in-frame clones and leaves some out. The sample carries roughly 1,500,000 clones, approximately 98% recorded once. Material: naive CD4+ T cells sorted from blood. Subset noted: CD45RA+ positively selected. The receptors come from a man aged 30 to 45 in good health.

The chain uses TRBV9 and TRBJ2-5, with 7 bases lining up with TRBD2. The CDR3 is made up of 14 amino acids. CDR1 is SGDLS and CDR2 is YYNGEE in the germline V gene. Trimming took 4 bases from V and 5 from J; bases not matched to a gene: 8. CDR3 residues: CASSKSGVGETQYF. The CDR3 DNA reads as TGTGCCAGCAGCAAGAGCGGGGTAGGGGAGACCCAGTACTTC.

J is TRBJ2-2 and V is TRBV19; 8 bases are a match to TRBD1. This CDR3 is built from 16 residues. V was pared by 3 bases and J by 4 bases, with 7 bases of the junction left unmatched. Germline V gives CDR1 LNHDA, CDR2 SQIVND (reference sequence). The CDR3 bases are TGTGCCAGTAGTATCAGGGGGCCCGCGGGCACCGGGGAGCTGTTTTTT. It is translated as CASSIRGPAGTGELFF.

This sequence joins TRBV7-8 and TRBJ2-7, with D perhaps TRBD1 (5 bases). V lost 3 bases and J lost 3, with 21 bases in between. Germline V lookup: CDR1 SGHVS, CDR2 FQNEAQ. The CDR3 has 17 residues. CDR3 protein: CASSFSSYRRRFYEQYF. CDR3 sequence (DNA): TGTGCCAGCAGCTTTTCCTCCTACAGGAGAAGATTCTACGAGCAGTACTTC.

V usage is TRBV28 and J usage is TRBJ2-3; the D gene is possibly TRBD2 (6 bases). This CDR3 has 15 amino acids. The V gene lost 2 bases and the J gene lost 4 bases, with 13 bases spanning the gap. CDR1 and CDR2 (germline): MDHEN, SYDVKM. CDR3: CASSLGGVGADTQYF. DNA for the CDR3: TGTGCCAGCAGTTTAGGAGGGGTAGGGGCAGATACGCAGTATTTT.

This chain connects TRBV30 to TRBJ2-7; no clear D gene. This CDR3 contains 15 residues. V dropped 2 bases and J dropped 0 bases, with 14 bases sitting between them. Germline CDR1 and CDR2: GTSNPN and SVGIG (reference sequence). In nucleotides, the CDR3 is TGTGCCTGGAGTACCCAAGCGAACCCCTCCTACGAGCAGTACTTC. Its translation: CAWSTQANPSYEQYF.

This chain uses TRBV10-1 with TRBJ2-3; D may match TRBD1 or TRBD2 (5 bases each). The CDR3 is 15 residues long. Germline V CDR1 and CDR2: WNHNN, SYGVQD (reference sequence). The V gene lost 0 bases and the J gene lost 2 bases, with 9 bases spanning the gap. The CDR3 nucleotides read TGCGCCAGCAGTGAGTCGCCGGGACCCACAGATACGCAGTATTTT. Its protein is CASSESPGPTDTQYF.

This chain joins TRBV7-8 and TRBJ1-1; D not resolved. CDR1 is SGHVS and CDR2 is FQNEAQ in the germline V gene. V was cut by 4 bases and J by 1 base, with 16 bases left in between. The length of the CDR3 is 16 residues. CDR3 DNA sequence: TGTGCCAGCAGCTACAAGATACGGTTTCAGAACACTGAAGCTTTCTTT. Encoded protein: CASSYKIRFQNTEAFF.

The CDR3 protein is CASSVGVRATDTEAFF. DNA for the CDR3: TGTGCCAGCAGCGTAGGGGTCAGAGCCACAGACACTGAAGCTTTCTTT. The V and J genes are TRBV9 and TRBJ1-1; the D is unclear. The CDR3 is made up of 16 amino acids. Trimming removed 0 bases from V and 3 bases from J, with 15 bases in between. Germline V CDR1 and CDR2: SGDLS, YYNGEE.

V usage is TRBV11-2 and J usage is TRBJ2-7; a weak D match, TRBD2 (6 bases). The ends were cut back, 2 bases at V and 2 bases at J, with 10 bases in the middle. CDR1 is SGHAT, CDR2 FQNNGV, per germline. This CDR3 spans 14 amino acids. The CDR3 loop reads CASSLKLAPYEQYF. CDR3 nucleotide sequence: TGTGCCAGCAGCTTAAAACTAGCACCCTACGAGCAGTACTTC.

The chain employs TRBV29-1 and TRBJ2-3; 14 bases fit TRBD2. The germline CDR1 and CDR2 sequences are SQVTM and ANQGSEA. The V segment lost 7 bases and the J segment 8 bases; nucleotides outside the gene matches: 17. CDR3 length: 17 amino acids. Written as DNA, the CDR3 is TGCAGCGCTCGAACGAGACTAGCGGGAGGGCCGGTCGGTACGCAGTATTTT. Protein: CSARTRLAGGPVGTQYF.

V usage is TRBV9 and J usage is TRBJ2-1, with 9 positions matching TRBD1. In germline, CDR1 is SGDLS, CDR2 YYNGEE. V shed 4 bases and J 2 bases; nucleotides not matched to a gene: 10. This CDR3 has 17 residues. The CDR3 loop is CASSRPGTGGPYNEQFF. CDR3 nucleotides: TGTGCCAGCAGCCGCCCGGGAACAGGGGGCCCCTACAATGAGCAGTTCTTC.

The chain combines TRBV6-1 with TRBJ1-3, with D unresolved. V dropped 7 bases and J dropped 0 bases, with 7 bases sitting between them. The CDR3 consists of 13 residues. Germline V gives CDR1 MNHNS, CDR2 SASEGT. CDR3: CASTMRSGNTIYF. The CDR3 DNA sequence: TGTGCCAGCACCATGCGCTCTGGAAACACCATATATTTT.

This chain connects TRBV5-4 to TRBJ1-1, with 11 bases identical to TRBD1. CDR3 length: 16 residues. Germline values: CDR1 SGHNT, CDR2 YYREEE (reference sequence). The junction had 8 bases not matched to a gene; V was cut back by 5 bases and J by 2 bases. CDR3 region: CASRRTGGAGNTEAFF. CDR3 nucleotides: TGTGCCAGCAGACGGACAGGGGGCGCCGGTAACACTGAAGCTTTCTTT.

The chain recombines TRBV5-1 with TRBJ2-1; TRBD2 agrees at 10 bases. Per germline, CDR1 SGHRS and CDR2 YFSETQ. V lost 6 bases and J lost 0; bases outside the gene matches: 6. The CDR3 length is 16 residues. DNA for the CDR3: TGCGCCAGCACGAGTAGCGGGAGGAACTCCTACAATGAGCAGTTCTTC. Its protein product is CASTSSGRNSYNEQFF.

The chain uses TRBV9 and TRBJ2-5; D may be TRBD2 (5 bases). The CDR3 extends over 14 amino acids. CDR1 and CDR2 (germline): SGDLS, YYNGEE. The V end lost 10 bases, the J end lost 5 bases, and 21 bases lay between the germline ends. The CDR3 nucleotides read TGTGCCTCCTCAAAAGTCGGCCCGGGGGAGACCCAGTACTTC. It specifies CASSKVGPGETQYF.

In DNA form, the CDR3 reads TGTGCCAGCAGCTTAGCGGAGGAGCAGTACTTC. Translated: CASSLAEEQYF. This rearrangement joins TRBV11-2 to TRBJ2-7; D remains ambiguous. Germline CDR1 and CDR2: SGHAT and FQNNGV. The CDR3 covers 11 residues. V lost 1 base, J lost 7 bases, and 5 bases lay in between.

The chain links TRBV30 to TRBJ1-2; tentative D call: TRBD1 (6 bases). The germline gives CDR1 GTSNPN, CDR2 SVGIG (reference sequence). This CDR3 has 15 amino acids. Trimming took 3 bases from V and 2 from J, leaving 16 bases between them. The CDR3, as DNA: TGTGCCTGGAGCCTTCAGGGGAGCCACAACTATGGCTACACCTTC. As protein: CAWSLQGSHNYGYTF.

The chain couples TRBV6-1 to TRBJ1-5; 7 nucleotides align to TRBD1. This CDR3 contains 12 residues. Germline CDR1 and CDR2: MNHNS and SASEGT. Germline trimming cut 5 bases from V and 11 bases from J; bases unmatched to any gene: 6. DNA for the CDR3: TGTGCCAGCAGTTCAACAGGGGTATCCCAGCATTTT. As protein: CASSSTGVSQHF.

This chain uses TRBV2 with TRBJ2-1; 7 nucleotides agree with TRBD1. The CDR3 totals 14 residues. The ends lost 4 bases at V and 5 bases at J; junction bases unmatched: 5. The germline CDR1 and CDR2 sequences are SNHLY and FYNNEI. The CDR3 reads CASSAVQGHNEQFF. Written as DNA, the CDR3 is TGTGCCAGCAGTGCAGTACAGGGGCACAATGAGCAGTTCTTC.

V and J are TRBV11-3 and TRBJ2-5; 11 bases fit TRBD1. There are 15 residues in the CDR3. Unmatched junction bases numbered 6, after V lost 5 bases and J lost 4 bases. Germline values: CDR1 SGHNT, CDR2 YENEEA. This CDR3 is CASSNGQGAGETQYF. In DNA form, the CDR3 reads TGTGCCAGCAGCAATGGACAGGGGGCAGGAGAGACCCAGTACTTC.

This chain's CDR3 is CASSQSAGTPPSGSSYNEQFF. The DNA of the CDR3 is TGCGCCAGCAGTCAATCGGCGGGGACTCCCCCTTCGGGGAGCTCCTACAATGAGCAGTTCTTC. The chain is built from TRBV23-1 and TRBJ2-1; maybe TRBD2 (6 bases). TRBV23-1 is noted as an ORF with a role that remains uncertain. The V end was cut by 0 bases, the J end by 0 bases, with 24 bases between. This CDR3 contains 21 residues.

The rearrangement uses TRBV9 and TRBJ2-6; D gene uncertain. Germline CDR1 is SGDLS and CDR2 is YYNGEE. The V end lost 4 bases, the J end lost 1 base, and 9 bases lay between the germline ends. The CDR3 is 15 residues long. In DNA, the CDR3 is TGTGCCAGCAGCATAGGGTCGTCTGGGGCCAACGTCCTGACTTTC. This translates into CASSIGSSGANVLTF.

The rearrangement links TRBV19 to TRBJ2-5, with 7 bases fitting TRBD1. Trimming removed 4 bases from V and 1 base from J; junction bases left unmatched: 9. The CDR3 length is 16 residues. Germline V lookup: CDR1 LNHDA, CDR2 SQIVND (reference sequence). The CDR3 reads CASSTGTVSTQETQYF. CDR3 in DNA: TGTGCCAGTAGTACGGGGACAGTGTCTACCCAAGAGACCCAGTACTTC.

The CDR3 protein is CASRSAGAAGYEQYF. The CDR3 nucleotides read TGTGCCAGCAGGTCAGCAGGCGCGGCGGGTTACGAGCAGTACTTC. The chain joins TRBV27 to TRBJ2-7; TRBD2 is a possible D gene (5 bases). This CDR3 has 15 residues. Germline lookup yields CDR1 MNHEY and CDR2 SMNVEV (reference sequence). Trimming shortened V by 6 bases and J by 4 bases, and 19 bases separated the two germline ends.

This sequence joins TRBV9 and TRBJ1-2; D perhaps matches TRBD1 (6 bases). The CDR3 is 13 amino acids. V lost 6 bases, J lost 2 bases, and 11 bases lay in between. Germline V CDR1 and CDR2: SGDLS, YYNGEE. CDR3 in amino acids: CASNTQGNYGYTF. The CDR3 region has the DNA TGTGCCAGCAACACCCAGGGGAACTATGGCTACACCTTC.

V gene TRBV7-3 combines with J gene TRBJ1-5; the D is unclear. Trimming stripped 0 bases from V and 7 bases from J, with 7 bases between. The CDR3 covers 13 residues. In germline, CDR1 is SGHTA, CDR2 FQGTGA. The CDR3 nucleotides are TGTGCCAGCAGCTTAACGGGAGGACAGCCCCAGCATTTT. It translates to CASSLTGGQPQHF.

This chain connects TRBV2 to TRBJ2-2; 8 nucleotides align to TRBD1. Germline assignment: CDR1 SNHLY and CDR2 FYNNEI. The CDR3 extends over 16 amino acids. Trimming took 6 bases from V and 1 from J; bases not matched to a gene: 7. The CDR3 DNA reads TGTGCCAGCAGCCACCCGGACAGGGAGAACACCGGGGAGCTGTTTTTT. Residues: CASSHPDRENTGELFF.

J is TRBJ2-7 and V is TRBV2; 7 nucleotides agree with TRBD1. The ends lost 8 bases at V and 1 base at J; junction bases unmatched: 5. Germline V gene data show CDR1 as SNHLY and CDR2 as FYNNEI. This CDR3 comprises 13 residues. The CDR3 sequence is CASVQGVSYEQYF. CDR3 DNA: TGTGCCAGCGTGCAGGGGGTTTCCTACGAGCAGTACTTC.

The rearrangement links TRBV5-6 to TRBJ2-3, with D possibly being TRBD2 (5 bases). The germline CDR1 and CDR2 sequences are SGHDT and YYEEEE. V was trimmed by 7 bases and J by 4 bases, leaving 13 bases between them. This CDR3 region has 13 residues. Here the CDR3 reads CASGNGMADTQYF. The CDR3 bases are TGTGCCAGCGGAAACGGGATGGCAGATACGCAGTATTTT.

The chain joins TRBV5-4 to TRBJ1-2, with 8 nucleotides matching TRBD1. The CDR3 covers 13 residues. Per the germline V gene, CDR1 is SGHNT and CDR2 is YYREEE (reference sequence). The V and J ends lost 3 bases and 3 bases, in that order; junction bases with no gene match: 1. CDR3 nucleotides: TGTGCCAGCAGCTCGGGACAGGACTATGGCTACACCTTC. Protein sequence: CASSSGQDYGYTF.

The J gene is TRBJ1-1, the V gene TRBV30; unclear D gene. Germline-derived CDR1 and CDR2 are GTSNPN and SVGIG (reference sequence). Deletions cut 0 bases from V and 1 base from J, with 12 bases between. This CDR3 has 15 residues. The CDR3 coding sequence is TGTGCCTGGAGTGTATCACTGGGATCGAACACTGAAGCTTTCTTT. The encoded protein is CAWSVSLGSNTEAFF.

The chain combines TRBV5-1 with TRBJ2-1; 10 bases align to TRBD2. The junction had 14 bases not matched to a gene; V was cut back by 5 bases and J by 9 bases. The CDR3 extends over 16 amino acids. Per germline, CDR1 SGHRS and CDR2 YFSETQ. The CDR3 nucleotides are TGCGCCAGCAGGAGTTTTGTGTCTAGCGGGAGTCTTGAGCAGTTCTTC. Translation: CASRSFVSSGSLEQFF.